The 4 T cell receptor beta chains below come from one sample, sequenced in a study of blood T cell repertoires in COVID-19. The table came from immunoSEQ multiplex PCR; TCRdb's copy has only in-frame clones and leaves some out. The profile shows tens of thousands of clones, around 90% of them singletons. Sequencing input: peripheral blood. These receptors all come from a woman in her forties or fifties with active or convalescent COVID-19.

This chain joins TRBV18 and TRBJ2-7, with 7 bases matching TRBD1. This CDR3 is built from 15 residues. In germline, CDR1 is KGHSH, CDR2 LQKENI. Trimming at V came to 2 bases and at J to 6 bases, leaving 10 bases not matched to a gene. CDR3 in DNA: TGTGCCAGCTCACCAGACAGGGCTGGGGCAGGCGAGCAGTACTTC. Its protein product is CASSPDRAGAGEQYF.

This clone was picked up a small number of times. The chain recombines TRBV7-6 with TRBJ1-1; D not certain. CDR3 length: 15 amino acids. Germline CDR1 SGHVS, CDR2 FNYEAQ. Deletions cut 4 bases from V and 2 bases from J, with 14 bases between. The CDR3 is CASSSSEDPNTEAFF. The CDR3 DNA follows: TGTGCCAGCAGCTCCTCGGAGGACCCAAACACTGAAGCTTTCTTT.

The sample holds one count of this clone. The chain uses TRBV7-3 and TRBJ1-2; D may be TRBD1 (6 bases). The length of the CDR3 is 13 residues. The ends were cut back, 1 base at V and 6 bases at J, with 9 bases in the middle. Germline assignment: CDR1 SGHTA and CDR2 FQGTGA. DNA of the CDR3: TGTGCCAGCAGCTTAAGGTCAGGGGATGGCTACACCTTC. Residues: CASSLRSGDGYTF.

V gene TRBV7-2 combines with J gene TRBJ1-1, with D tentatively TRBD1 (5 bases). The V end was cut by 4 bases, the J end by 10 bases, with 13 bases between. This CDR3 has 12 amino acids. Germline V lookup: CDR1 SGHTA, CDR2 FQGNSA. CDR3 loop: CASSSSGIVAFF. CDR3 DNA: TGTGCCAGCAGCTCTTCAGGGATTGTAGCTTTCTTT.